This TCR beta chain was profiled in a study of T cell responses to AZD1222 COVID-19 vaccine. General study results and limits: Donors were mostly white British, more females; clonal diversity possibly underestimated. Without day 14 samples, only post-peak T cell repertoires were studied. Just a handful of people given AZD1222 tested seropositive at baseline. Spike regions recognized by vaccine-associated CD4 TCRs spanned the protein, led by 160-218 and 743-854.

Profiled with immunoSEQ multiplex PCR; TCRdb holds only in-frame clones, not every one. The sample holds 65,000 to 80,000 clones; about 88% are singletons and the top ten take roughly 4.2%. As concerns this clone: Its cognate antigen is unknown.

The V end was cut by 6 bases, the J end by 7 bases, with 12 bases between. Per germline, CDR1 SNHLY and CDR2 FYNNEI. CDR3 length: 12 residues. This rearrangement joins TRBV2 to TRBJ1-2, with a tentative D call TRBD1 (5 bases). The receptor was isolated from an adult in good health. The sequencing here drew on peripheral blood, taken on day 0 of AZD1222 vaccination. CDR3 sequence reads: CASRGEGSGYTF. The CDR3 region has the DNA TGTGCCAGCAGGGGGGAAGGGTCTGGCTACACCTTC.